The rows below give T cell receptor beta chains drawn from one sample of a study of cytomegalovirus exposure and HLA in healthy donors. The data were produced by immunoSEQ multiplex PCR, yet TCRdb's version contains in-frame clones alone and is incomplete. Of about 100,000 clones in the sample, about 72% were seen once. Source material: PBMCs. All receptors derive from a woman between 55 and 75 years old in good health and CMV-seropositive. Each CDR3 is given with its conserved first and last residue. The D gene is left open where the match is weak. Expanded clones get a size class; other rows say once, few or many, or leave the size out.

>11|.|TRBV6-5|TRBJ2-7|once
TGTGCCAGCAGTTACGAACAGGAGCAGTACTTC
CASSYEQEQYF
>15|.|TRBV10-3|TRBJ1-5|.
TGTGCCATCAGTGATCCGCAGGCCTCCCTGGTGCCCCAGCATTTT
CAISDPQASLVPQHF
>17|TRBD2|TRBV28|TRBJ2-7|.
TGTGCCAGCAGTTCCACTATGACTAGCGGAAGTACCTACGAGCAGTACTTC
CASSSTMTSGSTYEQYF
>14|.|TRBV5-5|TRBJ1-5|.
TGTGCCAGCAGCTTGGAAGCGGGGATGCAGCCCCAGCATTTT
CASSLEAGMQPQHF
>14|.|TRBV19|TRBJ1-2|few
TGTGCCAGTAGTATAAGGGAGCCTCGTTATGGCTACACCTTC
CASSIREPRYGYTF
>13|.|TRBV9|TRBJ2-1|once
TGTGCCAGCAGCGTAACTAGCCGCAATGAGCAGTTCTTC
CASSVTSRNEQFF
>14|.|TRBV7-9|TRBJ2-2|.
TGTGCCAGCAGCTTGGACAGTTTGACCGGGGAGCTGTTTTTT
CASSLDSLTGELFF
>15|.|TRBV7-9|TRBJ2-2|once
TGTGCCAGCAGCTTAATTGTCGGGTTCCCCGGGGAGCTGTTTTTT
CASSLIVGFPGELFF
>15|.|TRBV2|TRBJ1-5|.
TGTGCCAGCAGTGAATTTCCCGGAGCCAATCAGCCCCAGCATTTT
CASSEFPGANQPQHF
>13|.|TRBV7-3|TRBJ2-3|.
TGTGCCAGCAGCTTAACGTCGGCAGATACGCAGTATTTT
CASSLTSADTQYF
>11|.|TRBV7-9|TRBJ1-1|.
TGTGCCAGCGCGATGAACACTGAAGCTTTCTTT
CASAMNTEAFF
>13|TRBD2|TRBV7-9|TRBJ2-5|many
TGTGCCAGCAGTAGGGCGGGAGAAGAGACCCAGTACTTC
CASSRAGEETQYF
>16|.|TRBV28|TRBJ1-2|.
TGTGCCAGCAGTTTAGTCGGAGCAACATCTACCTATGGCTACACCTTC
CASSLVGATSTYGYTF
>14|TRBD2|TRBV5-1|TRBJ2-1|.
TGCGCCAGCAAGGCTAGCGGAGTCTACAATGAGCAGTTCTTC
CASKASGVYNEQFF
>15|.|TRBV5-1|TRBJ1-1|.
TGCGCCAGCAGCCCCAGAGGTAGCATGAACACTGAAGCTTTCTTT
CASSPRGSMNTEAFF
>13|.|TRBV9|TRBJ1-2|.
TGTGCCAGCAGCGTCGAGGGCTCCTATGGCTACACCTTC
CASSVEGSYGYTF
>17|TRBD1|TRBV27|TRBJ2-7|.
TGTGCCAGCAGTTTATCTGGGACAGGGCGGTCACCGGGCGAGCAGTACTTC
CASSLSGTGRSPGEQYF
>16|TRBD1|TRBV4-2|TRBJ1-2|.
TGTGCCAGCAGCCAAGTCGGGACAGGGAAGAGATATGGCTACACCTTC
CASSQVGTGKRYGYTF
>19|TRBD2|TRBV14|TRBJ2-1|.
TGTGCCAGCAGCCAAGATTTTCGGGCCGCAGCGGGGAGTTACAATGAGCAGTTCTTC
CASSQDFRAAAGSYNEQFF
>14|.|TRBV5-1|TRBJ2-5|.
TGCGCCAGCAGCTTCCCTGACAGAGGAGAGACCCAGTACTTC
CASSFPDRGETQYF
>16|TRBD2|TRBV10-3|TRBJ2-5|few
TGTGCCATCAGTGAGTCAGGGAGCGGGAGCCAAGAGACCCAGTACTTC
CAISESGSGSQETQYF
>13|.|TRBV15|TRBJ2-5|.
TGTGCCACCAGCAGAGATCCGGGTTATCCCCAGTACTTC
CATSRDPGYPQYF
>14|.|TRBV6-1|TRBJ2-7|few
TGTGCCAGCAGTGAGAGGGGGAGTTCCTACGAGCAGTACTTC
CASSERGSSYEQYF
>13|TRBD1|TRBV7-3|TRBJ2-7|.
TGTGCCAGCAGCCCGGGACAGGGCGACGAGCAGTACTTC
CASSPGQGDEQYF
>14|.|TRBV6-5|TRBJ2-1|.
TGTGCCAGCAGGTTAGGTGGGCCCTACAATGAGCAGTTCTTC
CASRLGGPYNEQFF
>10|.|TRBV29-1|TRBJ2-1|.
TGCAGCGTTGATGGTCAGGCGCCAATCTTC
CSVDGQAPIF
>13|.|TRBV5-4|TRBJ2-1|.
TGTGCCAGCAGCGCAACACTAGGCAATGAGCAGTTCTTC
CASSATLGNEQFF
>12|.|TRBV10-2|TRBJ2-4|.
TGCGCCAGCAGGGATGCAGGGGACATTCAGTACTTC
CASRDAGDIQYF
>13|.|TRBV16|TRBJ1-5|.
TGTGCCAGCAGCCAACGGTGGAATCAGCCCCAGCATTTT
CASSQRWNQPQHF
>20|TRBD1|TRBV5-1|TRBJ1-2|.
TGCGCCAGCAGCCCGGATAAGGGCCCGGACAGGGAACTAACTAACTATGGCTACACCTTC
CASSPDKGPDRELTNYGYTF
>15|.|TRBV6-6|TRBJ1-3|few
TGTGCCAGCAGGGGGCTGGGTAGCTCTGGAAACACCATATATTTT
CASRGLGSSGNTIYF
>15|TRBD1|TRBV30|TRBJ1-1|.
TGTGCCTGGAGTGTACAGGGGGCCGGGGACACTGAAGCTTTCTTT
CAWSVQGAGDTEAFF
>12|.|TRBV28|TRBJ2-7|.
TGTGCCAGCAGTTTATCGGGATACGAGCAGTACTTC
CASSLSGYEQYF
>15|TRBD1|TRBV18|TRBJ2-4|.
TGTGCCAGCTCGCCCTTGGGACAGGGCCAAAACATTCAGTACTTC
CASSPLGQGQNIQYF
>16|TRBD1|TRBV7-9|TRBJ2-2|.
TGTGCCAGCAGCTTGGGACAGGGGGTCGGCACCGGGGAGCTGTTTTTT
CASSLGQGVGTGELFF
>15|TRBD1|TRBV9|TRBJ1-3|.
TGTGCCAGCAGCCGAACAGGGGTCCCTGGAAACACCATATATTTT
CASSRTGVPGNTIYF
>15|.|TRBV5-5|TRBJ1-3|.
TGTGCCAGCAGCTTGGGACAGGAGAGTAGAAACACCATATATTTT
CASSLGQESRNTIYF
>16|TRBD2|TRBV5-1|TRBJ2-7|few
TGCGCCAGCAGCTCCCGAGCGGGAGGAGGGAGGGATGAGCAGTACTTC
CASSSRAGGGRDEQYF
>13|.|TRBV19|TRBJ2-3|.
TGTGCCAGTAGGGGGCCAGCCACAGATACGCAGTATTTT
CASRGPATDTQYF
>13|.|TRBV11-2|TRBJ1-2|.
TGTGCCAGCAGCTTAGAGGGCAGCTATGGCTACACCTTC
CASSLEGSYGYTF
>14|.|TRBV4-2|TRBJ1-5|many
TGTGCCAGCAGCCAAGGTGGGGCACGCCAGCCCCAGCATTTT
CASSQGGARQPQHF
>14|.|TRBV7-9|TRBJ2-1|.
TGTGCCAGCAGCGGCGGGACCAAATACAATGAGCAGTTCTTC
CASSGGTKYNEQFF
>16|.|TRBV28|TRBJ2-6|once
TGTGCCATCAGTATGGGGCGTAGCTCTGGGGCCAACGTCCTGACTTTC
CAISMGRSSGANVLTF
>13|TRBD1|TRBV4-1|TRBJ2-7|.
TGCGCCAGTCGAAGGACAGGGGCTTACGAGCAGTACTTC
CASRRTGAYEQYF
>13|.|TRBV6-4|TRBJ2-2|.
TGTGCCAGCAGTGAGCGGGACACCGGGGAGCTGTTTTTT
CASSERDTGELFF
>15|TRBD1|TRBV19|TRBJ1-1|.
TGTGCCAGTAGTATACAGGGGGCGAGTGTTGTGGGTGCTTTCTTT
CASSIQGASVVGAFF
>16|.|TRBV10-3|TRBJ1-5|.
TGTGCCATCAGTGAGTCTGGTCAGGGGCCCAATCAGCCCCAGCATTTT
CAISESGQGPNQPQHF
>16|TRBD2|TRBV27|TRBJ2-5|.
TGTGCCAGCCAGCGCCGGGCGGGAGGGGTACAAGAGACCCAGTACTTC
CASQRRAGGVQETQYF
>14|.|TRBV2|TRBJ2-7|.
TGTGCCAGCAGAGGGAGTGGGGAAACCTACGAGCAGTACTTC
CASRGSGETYEQYF
>14|.|TRBV18|TRBJ1-5|.
TGTGCCAGCTCCCTTACAGATAGCAATCAGCCCCAGCATTTT
CASSLTDSNQPQHF